This entry lists 18 T cell receptor beta chains sequenced from one sample in a study of cytomegalovirus exposure and HLA in healthy donors. The PCR employed 60 Vbeta primers together with 13 Jbeta primers. Profiled with immunoSEQ multiplex PCR; TCRdb holds only in-frame clones, not every one. The sample includes roughly 190,000 clones, roughly 13% of them seen just once. The sample taken for sequencing was PBMCs. All receptors come from a man aged 45-65 years in good health and CMV-seropositive.

This clone appeared a few times. V usage is TRBV10-3 and J usage is TRBJ1-4; unclear D gene. The ends were cut back, 6 bases at V and 6 bases at J, with 8 bases in the middle. CDR1 is ENHRY, CDR2 SYGVKD, per germline. This CDR3 contains 12 residues. The CDR3 loop is CAIRAADEKLFF. CDR3 bases: TGTGCCATCAGGGCGGCGGATGAAAAACTGTTTTTT.

The chain carries TRBV7-8 and TRBJ2-7; 7 bases are shared with TRBD2. The germline V gene has CDR1 SGHVS and CDR2 FQNEAQ. The V and J ends lost 6 bases and 6 bases, in that order; junction bases with no gene match: 5. This CDR3 spans 12 amino acids. As DNA, the CDR3 is TGTGCCAGCAGGCGGACTAGTGGCGAGCAGTACTTC. The encoded protein is CASRRTSGEQYF.

This clone turned up a few times. The CDR3 DNA reads as TGTGCCAGCAGCGTAGATAGCTCCTACAATGAGCAGTTCTTC. It encodes CASSVDSSYNEQFF. V is TRBV9 and J is TRBJ2-1; D ambiguous. Germline V gives CDR1 SGDLS, CDR2 YYNGEE. The CDR3 totals 14 residues. Trimming removed 0 bases from V and 0 bases from J, with 4 bases in between.

This clone was recorded a few times. The chain has TRBV28 and TRBJ1-5; D is perhaps TRBD1 (6 bases). CDR1 is MDHEN, CDR2 SYDVKM, per germline. V was clipped by 11 bases and J by 9 bases, with 11 bases between them. The CDR3 has 10 residues. CDR3 region: CASGGAPQHF. CDR3 DNA sequence: TGTGCCTCCGGGGGGGCGCCCCAGCATTTT.

The chain links TRBV5-6 to TRBJ2-2, with a possible D match to TRBD1 (6 bases). The CDR3 is 16 residues long. Germline values: CDR1 SGHDT, CDR2 YYEEEE. Trimming removed 7 bases from V and 4 bases from J, with 20 bases in between. CDR3 sequence reads: CASSQRVTGGTGELFF. Here the CDR3 DNA reads TGTGCCAGCTCACAAAGGGTGACAGGCGGCACCGGGGAGCTGTTTTTT.

V gene TRBV5-8 combines with J gene TRBJ1-5, with 7 positions matching TRBD1. The ends lost 0 bases at V and 6 bases at J; junction bases unmatched: 6. CDR1 SGHTS and CDR2 YDEGEE come from the germline V gene. CDR3 length: 15 residues. The CDR3 nucleotides are TGTGCCAGCAGCTTGGAGGGGGCAGGTAGTCAGCCCCAGCATTTT. Its protein product is CASSLEGAGSQPQHF. The full variable domain, with the rest looked up from reference TRBV5-8 and TRBJ1-5, is EAGVTQSPTHLIKTRGQQATLRCSPISGHTSVYWYQQALGLGLQFLLWYDEGEERNRGNFPPRFSGRQFPNYSSELNVNALELEDSALYLCASSLEGAGSQPQHFGDGTRLSIL.

For this clone: The same CDR3 arises from other DNA sequences in this sample as well. This chain joins TRBV11-3 and TRBJ2-2; TRBD2 matches at 16 bases. V gave up 5 bases and J gave up 3 bases; unmatched junction bases: 9. The length of the CDR3 is 19 residues. Germline CDR1 and CDR2: SGHNT and YENEEA. CDR3 nucleotide sequence: TGTGCCAGCAGCACCGGGACTAGCGGGGGGGCCCGAGACACCGGGGAGCTGTTTTTT. Protein: CASSTGTSGGARDTGELFF.

This clone turned up a few times. V and J are TRBV13 and TRBJ2-7; 10 bases agree with TRBD2. The CDR3 contains 15 residues. J gave up 2 bases and V 8 bases, and 9 bases lay outside the gene matches. Germline values: CDR1 PRHDT, CDR2 FYEKMQ (reference sequence). CDR3 in DNA: TGTGCCAGCTCCCCCCAGCGGGGGGGGACCTACGAGCAGTACTTC. Protein product: CASSPQRGGTYEQYF.

The gene calls are TRBV27 and TRBJ2-1; D unclear. V lost 5 bases to trimming and J lost 3 bases, with 14 bases between them. CDR3 length: 15 amino acids. Germline V gene lookup returns CDR1 MNHEY and CDR2 SMNVEV (reference sequence). CDR3 sequence (DNA): TGTGCCAGCAGTATTTTTAGCAGTGACTACAATGAGCAGTTCTTC. It is translated as CASSIFSSDYNEQFF.

In its sample, this clone was seen a few times. The rearrangement joins TRBV29-1 to TRBJ1-2, with TRBD1 matching 7 bases. V was clipped by 3 bases and J by 7 bases; unmatched bases: 11. This CDR3 is 14 amino acids long. CDR1 is SQVTM, CDR2 ANQGSEA, per germline. CDR3 nucleotide sequence: TGCAGCGTTGACCCCCAGGGGGAAGGGTCTGGCTACACCTTC. Amino acids: CSVDPQGEGSGYTF.

This clone was detected a few times. The rearrangement joins TRBV5-1 to TRBJ2-5; 9 nucleotides match TRBD1. V dropped 4 bases and J dropped 9; count of bases not matched to a gene: 13. Per germline, CDR1 SGHRS and CDR2 YFSETQ. The CDR3 has 15 amino acids. The CDR3 reads CASSEEGQGPVAQYF. The CDR3 nucleotides are TGCGCCAGCAGCGAGGAGGGACAGGGCCCCGTGGCCCAGTACTTC.

The chain recombines TRBV10-3 with TRBJ1-6; D gene ambiguous. Trimming took 2 bases from V and 6 from J, leaving 17 bases between them. The CDR3 runs 17 residues. Germline V lookup: CDR1 ENHRY, CDR2 SYGVKD. In DNA, the CDR3 is TGTGCCATCAGTGAGAGTTCCGGAAAAGCGGGTAATTCACCCCTCCACTTT. As protein: CAISESSGKAGNSPLHF.

The chain links TRBV5-1 to TRBJ2-7; D possibly corresponds to TRBD2 (6 bases). This CDR3 region has 11 residues. Germline assignment: CDR1 SGHRS and CDR2 YFSETQ. V was pared by 3 bases and J by 5 bases, with 6 bases between. CDR3 DNA: TGCGCCAGCAGCTGGGAGGACGAGCAGTACTTC. Encoded protein: CASSWEDEQYF.

This clone came up a few times. This chain links TRBV7-2 with TRBJ1-2, with unresolved D. Germline V gene sequence: CDR1 SGHTA, CDR2 FQGNSA. Trimming took off 5 bases at V and 0 bases at J, with 7 bases between the two ends. The length of the CDR3 is 13 residues. CDR3 in amino acids: CASSPGANYGYTF. The CDR3 region has the DNA TGTGCCAGCAGCCCCGGGGCTAACTATGGCTACACCTTC.

In its sample, this clone was seen a few times. This sequence joins TRBV9 and TRBJ2-2; the D is unclear. V gave up 3 bases and J gave up 7 bases, with 10 bases separating them. Germline-derived CDR1 and CDR2 are SGDLS and YYNGEE. The CDR3 length is 13 residues. The CDR3 bases are TGTGCCAGCAGCGGGAGACTTGTCGGGGAGCTGTTTTTT. Protein sequence: CASSGRLVGELFF.

The V and J genes are TRBV19 and TRBJ2-5; 8 nucleotides match TRBD1. CDR3 length equals 13 residues. The germline gives CDR1 LNHDA, CDR2 SQIVND (reference sequence). The trim removed 6 bases at V and 5 bases at J, leaving 5 bases unmatched. The CDR3 bases are TGTGCCAGTAGAAACAGGGGGGAGGAGACCCAGTACTTC. Its translation is CASRNRGEETQYF.

V usage is TRBV29-1 and J usage is TRBJ1-1; perhaps TRBD1 as D (5 bases). Germline assignment: CDR1 SQVTM and CDR2 ANQGSEA. The CDR3 covers 11 residues. Trimming shortened V by 6 bases and J by 4 bases, and 9 bases separated the two germline ends. The CDR3 DNA follows: TGCAGCGTCTTTCAGGGCACTGAAGCTTTCTTT. Translated, it gives CSVFQGTEAFF.

This clone was seen a few times. The rearrangement joins TRBV9 to TRBJ1-1, with a weak D call TRBD1 (5 bases). The germline V gene has CDR1 SGDLS and CDR2 YYNGEE. Trimming pared 0 bases from V and 1 base from J, leaving 10 bases between. The CDR3 spans 15 residues. The CDR3 sequence is CASSVEAGGNTEAFF. The CDR3 nucleotides read TGTGCCAGCAGCGTAGAGGCCGGGGGGAACACTGAAGCTTTCTTT.